The sequence of this T cell receptor beta chain was determined in a study of cytomegalovirus exposure and HLA in healthy donors. Study details: Early released data had tens of millions of unique TCRs, all coming from HLA-typed donors.

Per the germline V gene, CDR1 is KGHSH and CDR2 is LQKENI. Trimming stripped 6 bases from V and 0 bases from J, with 11 bases between. The CDR3 sequence is 14 residues long. The PCR was carried out with 60 Vbeta primers and 13 Jbeta primers. The protocol was immunoSEQ multiplex PCR, while the TCRdb copy is restricted to in-frame clones and leaves out a portion. The data hold 150,000 to 200,000 clones, with 60% to 80% observed a single time. V usage is TRBV18 and J usage is TRBJ1-1; possibly TRBD1 for D (5 bases). The TCR comes from a woman aged 45-59 years in good health and CMV-seropositive. What was sequenced was PBMCs. The CDR3 coding sequence is TGTGCCAGCTCTCTCGGGACTTTGAACACTGAAGCTTTCTTT. Amino acid sequence: CASSLGTLNTEAFF.